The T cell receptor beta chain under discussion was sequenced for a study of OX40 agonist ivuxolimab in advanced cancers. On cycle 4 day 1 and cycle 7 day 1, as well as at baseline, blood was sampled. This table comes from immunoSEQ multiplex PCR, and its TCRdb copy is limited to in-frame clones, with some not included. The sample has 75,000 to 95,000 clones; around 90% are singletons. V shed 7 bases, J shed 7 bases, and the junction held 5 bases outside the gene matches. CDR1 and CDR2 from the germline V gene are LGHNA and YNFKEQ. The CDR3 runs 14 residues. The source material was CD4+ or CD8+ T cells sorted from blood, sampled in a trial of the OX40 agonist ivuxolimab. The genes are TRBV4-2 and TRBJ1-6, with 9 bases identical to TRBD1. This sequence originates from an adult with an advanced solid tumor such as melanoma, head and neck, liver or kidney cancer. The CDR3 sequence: CASTRDRENSPLHF. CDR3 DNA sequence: TGTGCCAGCACCAGGGACAGGGAAAATTCACCCCTCCACTTT.